The source of this TCR beta chain is a study of cytomegalovirus exposure and HLA in healthy donors. Study results and limitations: The classifier reportedly diagnosed cytomegalovirus status with high sensitivity and specificity. Approximately 160 TCR beta chains were listed as cytomegalovirus-associated.

Primers for the PCR totalled 60 Vbeta and 13 Jbeta. Assay used: immunoSEQ multiplex PCR; TCRdb lists only in-frame clones, some missing. The data contain under 200,000 clones, roughly 84% of them seen just once; the ten biggest clones take up around 6%. A note on this clone: Its antigen remains unidentified.

The clonotype originates from a man in his fifties in good health and CMV-seropositive. Input material: PBMCs.

As DNA, the CDR3 is TGTGCCAGCAGTAAAGGGACTAGCGGAAAAATGCGCGGGGAGCTGTTTTTT. The encoded protein is CASSKGTSGKMRGELFF. V and J are TRBV27 and TRBJ2-2, with 11 bases aligning to TRBD2. Germline CDR1 and CDR2: MNHEY and SMNVEV (reference sequence). There are 17 residues in the CDR3. J gave up 7 bases and V 5 bases, and 12 bases lay outside the gene matches.